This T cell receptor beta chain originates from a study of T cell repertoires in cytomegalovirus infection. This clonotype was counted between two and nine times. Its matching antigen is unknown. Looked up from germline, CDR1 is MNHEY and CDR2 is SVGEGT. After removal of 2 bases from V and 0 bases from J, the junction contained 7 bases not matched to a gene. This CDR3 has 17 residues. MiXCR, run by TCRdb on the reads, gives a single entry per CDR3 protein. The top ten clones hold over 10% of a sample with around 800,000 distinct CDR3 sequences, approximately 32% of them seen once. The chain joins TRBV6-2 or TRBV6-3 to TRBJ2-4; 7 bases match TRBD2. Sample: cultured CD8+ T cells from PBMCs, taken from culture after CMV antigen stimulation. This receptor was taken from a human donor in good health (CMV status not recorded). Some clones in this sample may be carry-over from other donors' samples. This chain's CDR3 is CASSYAGLELAKNIQYF. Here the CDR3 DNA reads TGTGCCAGCAGTTACGCAGGACTAGAATTAGCCAAAAACATTCAGTACTTC.